This is a list of T cell receptor beta chains from one sample in a study of cytomegalovirus exposure and HLA in healthy donors. The table came from immunoSEQ multiplex PCR; TCRdb's copy has only in-frame clones and leaves some out. The sample has under 150,000 clones; around three quarters are singletons. The sequencing sample was made of PBMCs. Receptors originate from a middle-aged man in good health and CMV-seropositive. The CDR3 runs from the conserved cysteine through the conserved F or W. The D gene is left open where the match is weak. The size field is filled for only some rows; it gives once, few, many or a size class.

len,abundance,d_gene,j_gene,v_gene,CDR3aa,CDR3nt
14,NA,NA,TRBJ1-2,TRBV4-1,CASSQDTSGGGYTF,TGCGCCAGCAGCCAAGATACCAGTGGAGGTGGCTACACCTTC
13,once,NA,TRBJ2-7,TRBV29-1,CSVAGGQSYEQYF,TGCAGCGTTGCCGGAGGACAGTCCTACGAGCAGTACTTC
14,NA,NA,TRBJ2-7,TRBV6-6,CASSYSGLSYEQYF,TGTGCCAGCAGTTACTCCGGACTCTCCTACGAGCAGTACTTC
14,NA,TRBD1,TRBJ1-1,TRBV6-5,CASRRTGGSTEAFF,TGTGCCAGCAGGAGGACAGGGGGCTCCACTGAAGCTTTCTTT
13,NA,NA,TRBJ2-3,TRBV7-9,CASSPLGADTQYF,TGTGCCAGCAGCCCGCTCGGGGCAGATACGCAGTATTTT
16,NA,TRBD1,TRBJ1-2,TRBV9,CASSVLGTGEAYGYTF,TGTGCCAGCAGCGTACTCGGGACAGGGGAAGCCTATGGCTACACCTTC
14,NA,NA,TRBJ2-7,TRBV6-5,CASSYSAGSYEQYF,TGTGCCAGCAGTTACTCGGCAGGCTCCTACGAGCAGTACTTC
14,NA,NA,TRBJ1-1,TRBV5-4,CASSPDSFNTEAFF,TGTGCCAGCAGCCCTGACAGTTTCAACACTGAAGCTTTCTTT
18,NA,NA,TRBJ2-1,TRBV19,CASSIDPLGVPHINEQFF,TGTGCCAGTAGTATAGATCCCCTCGGGGTCCCGCATATCAATGAGCAGTTCTTC
15,NA,TRBD1,TRBJ2-7,TRBV5-1,CASSVTTGGPYEQYF,TGCGCCAGCAGCGTTACGACAGGGGGTCCCTACGAGCAGTACTTC
13,NA,NA,TRBJ2-1,TRBV4-3,CASSLFRANEQFF,TGCGCCAGCAGCCTCTTCAGGGCGAATGAGCAGTTCTTC
13,NA,TRBD1,TRBJ2-7,TRBV28,CASRQGGLWEQYF,TGTGCCAGCCGACAGGGTGGGTTGTGGGAGCAGTACTTC
17,NA,TRBD2,TRBJ2-7,TRBV5-8,CASALQGTSGASYEQYF,TGTGCCAGCGCACTCCAGGGGACTAGCGGGGCCTCCTACGAGCAGTACTTC
16,NA,TRBD2,TRBJ2-3,TRBV28,CASSSLAGTSTDTQYF,TGTGCCAGCAGTTCGCTAGCGGGTACTAGCACAGATACGCAGTATTTT
15,few,NA,TRBJ1-4,TRBV7-9,CASSFIRGLNEKLFF,TGTGCCAGCAGCTTCATCAGGGGCCTTAATGAAAAACTGTTTTTT